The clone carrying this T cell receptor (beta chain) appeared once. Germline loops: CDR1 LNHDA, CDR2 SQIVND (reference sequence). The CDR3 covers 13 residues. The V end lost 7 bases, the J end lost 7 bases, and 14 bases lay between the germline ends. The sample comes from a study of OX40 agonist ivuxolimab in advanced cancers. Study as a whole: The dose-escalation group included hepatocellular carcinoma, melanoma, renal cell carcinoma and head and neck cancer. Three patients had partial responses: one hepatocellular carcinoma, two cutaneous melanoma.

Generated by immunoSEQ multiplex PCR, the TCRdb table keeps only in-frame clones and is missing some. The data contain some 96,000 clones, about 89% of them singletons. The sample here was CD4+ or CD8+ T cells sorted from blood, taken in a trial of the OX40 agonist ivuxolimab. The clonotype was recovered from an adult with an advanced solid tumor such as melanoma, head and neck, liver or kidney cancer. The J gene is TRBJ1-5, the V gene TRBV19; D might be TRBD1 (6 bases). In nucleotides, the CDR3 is TGTGCCAGTACTCCGGGACACAGACAGCCCCAGCATTTT. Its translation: CASTPGHRQPQHF.